This passage covers 2 T cell receptor beta chains from one sample sequenced in a study of technical replicates of blood from a few donors. The assay was immunoSEQ multiplex PCR, and TCRdb's table has in-frame clones only and misses some. Among fewer than 100,000 clones listed, 95% to 97% were seen once. Material: T cells isolated from PBMCs. The origin of the receptors is a human donor in good health.

The chain has TRBV21-1 and TRBJ2-1; the DNA was not used to check the table's D call, TRBD2. TRBV21-1 is an annotated pseudogene. This CDR3 comprises 16 residues. The CDR3 DNA follows: TGTGCCAGCGGGGCGGCGGGAGGTGCTTATAACGATGAGCAGTTCTTC. It encodes CASGAAGGAYNDEQFF.

This clone was observed a handful of times. The chain couples TRBV15 to TRBJ1-5; maybe TRBD1 (6 bases). Germline CDR1 and CDR2: LNHNV and YYDKDF (reference sequence). The CDR3 totals 15 residues. Trimming removed 3 bases at V and 5 bases at J, with 14 bases between. CDR3 nucleotides: TGTGCCACCAGCAGGAGCAGGGGTATATATCAGCCCCAGCATTTT. As protein: CATSRSRGIYQPQHF.